This T cell receptor beta chain was captured in a study of T-cell memory formation after mild COVID-19. TCRdb independently ran MiXCR on the 5' RACE reads; one entry per CDR3 protein. The sample has 300,000 to 350,000 distinct CDR3 sequences, roughly 15% seen once. Germline trimming cut 0 bases from V and 9 bases from J; bases unmatched to any gene: 1. The CDR3 extends over 13 amino acids. CDR1 LNHNV and CDR2 YYDKDF come from the germline V gene (reference sequence). The TCR comes from a man aged 18 to 29 who had mild COVID-19 (a few samples of this study predate the infection). Cell type and time point are not known. This rearrangement joins TRBV15 to TRBJ2-1; 8 nucleotides line up with TRBD2. The sample comprised PBMCs or a T cell subset sorted from them (not recorded which). CDR3 bases: TGTGCCACCAGCAGAGATCGGGGGGGTGAGCAGTTCTTC. This gives the protein CATSRDRGGEQFF.